The 30 T cell receptor beta chains below were found in one sample sequenced in a study of blood T cell repertoires in COVID-19. Produced via immunoSEQ multiplex PCR; TCRdb's table is partial and in-frame only. The sample records 250,000 to 350,000 clones, about 90% being singletons. Sequencing used peripheral blood. The receptors stem from a woman aged 45-65 years who had recovered from COVID-19.

The rearrangement links TRBV5-5 to TRBJ2-5; 8 bases fit TRBD1. V shed 2 bases, J shed 1 base, and the junction held 7 bases outside the gene matches. The CDR3 loop spans 16 amino acids. The germline V gene has CDR1 SGHKS and CDR2 YYEKEE (reference sequence). CDR3 in DNA: TGTGCCAGCAGCTTCGCAGGGGGCGCGGGCCAAGAGACCCAGTACTTC. Translation gives CASSFAGGAGQETQYF.

This chain joins TRBV7-2 and TRBJ1-6; D perhaps matches TRBD1 (5 bases). V was clipped by 1 base and J by 9 bases, with 13 bases between them. The CDR3 loop spans 15 amino acids. Germline CDR1 reads SGHTA; CDR2 reads FQGNSA. The CDR3 nucleotides are TGTGCCAGCAGCTTAGAGGGGTGGGTCGGTTCACCCCTCCACTTT. Amino acid sequence: CASSLEGWVGSPLHF.

The chain is built from TRBV28 and TRBJ2-3; 10 nucleotides agree with TRBD2. The V gene's germline CDR1 is MDHEN and CDR2 SYDVKM. V was pared by 4 bases and J by 0 bases, with 1 base of the junction left unmatched. The CDR3 runs to 15 residues. CDR3 amino acids: CASSSSGSSTDTQYF. The CDR3, as DNA: TGTGCCAGCAGTTCTAGCGGGAGCAGCACAGATACGCAGTATTTT.

This clone occurred once. The V gene is TRBV10-3, the J gene TRBJ2-7, with D perhaps matching TRBD1 (6 bases). Per germline, CDR1 ENHRY and CDR2 SYGVKD. The CDR3 length is 12 residues. The germline V and J ends were trimmed by 4 bases and 6 bases, with 10 bases remaining between them. CDR3 nucleotide sequence: TGTGCCATCAGTGCGAGGACAGCCGAGCAGTACTTC. This translates into CAISARTAEQYF.

V gene TRBV10-3 combines with J gene TRBJ1-2; D uncertain. V was trimmed by 1 base and J by 8 bases, leaving 14 bases between them. The CDR3 runs 14 residues. Germline V gene lookup returns CDR1 ENHRY and CDR2 SYGVKD. CDR3 in DNA: TGTGCCATCAGTGAGTTTGGGGAGGTTGAGGGCTACACCTTC. This gives the protein CAISEFGEVEGYTF.

The chain uses TRBV6-5 and TRBJ1-1; a possible D gene is TRBD1 (6 bases). The CDR3 contains 12 residues. Trimming removed 6 bases at V and 8 bases at J, with 13 bases between. CDR1 is MNHEY, CDR2 SVGAGI, per germline. The CDR3 bases are TGTGCCAGCAGACGCGCCGGGACAGAAGCTTTCTTT. The encoded protein is CASRRAGTEAFF.

The chain employs TRBV6-2 or TRBV6-3 and TRBJ2-1; maybe TRBD2 (6 bases). Trimming pared 6 bases from V and 4 bases from J, leaving 19 bases between. Germline CDR1 and CDR2: MNHEY and SVGEGT. The CDR3 loop spans 16 amino acids. This chain's CDR3 is CASSLRRGNLYNEQFF. CDR3 bases: TGTGCCAGCAGCTTACGTCGGGGGAACCTTTACAATGAGCAGTTCTTC.

In this sample, this clone turned up once. The V and J genes are TRBV5-6 and TRBJ1-6, with a weak D call TRBD1 (6 bases). V was shortened by 5 bases and J by 4 bases, with 16 bases between the two germline ends. The CDR3 covers 16 residues. The V gene's germline CDR1 is SGHDT and CDR2 YYEEEE. The CDR3 bases are TGTGCCAGCAGTAGGACACGGGACAATTATAATTCACCCCTCCACTTT. It translates to CASSRTRDNYNSPLHF.

This clone was seen more than once but under ten times. J is TRBJ2-1 and V is TRBV2; 10 bases line up with TRBD2. CDR3 size: 15 residues. Germline V gene sequence: CDR1 SNHLY, CDR2 FYNNEI. V was clipped by 6 bases and J by 7 bases; unmatched bases: 9. The CDR3 coding sequence is TGTGCCAGCAGAATTAGCGGGAGGATATGGAATGAGCAGTTCTTC. It is translated as CASRISGRIWNEQFF.

J is TRBJ2-1 and V is TRBV9; D is perhaps TRBD2 (5 bases). Germline V gene lookup returns CDR1 SGDLS and CDR2 YYNGEE. The length of the CDR3 is 17 residues. V was cut by 3 bases and J by 2 bases, with 18 bases left in between. The CDR3 bases are TGTGCCAGCAGCGCCTTTGAGAGGGCCCTCACCTACAATGAGCAGTTCTTC. Residues: CASSAFERALTYNEQFF.

V gene TRBV7-9 combines with J gene TRBJ2-3, with TRBD2 matching over 9 bases. The germline V gene has CDR1 SEHNR and CDR2 FQNEAQ (reference sequence). The V segment lost 5 bases and the J segment 2 bases; nucleotides outside the gene matches: 8. The CDR3 extends over 16 amino acids. The CDR3 DNA is TGTGCCAGCAGCACCCGGCGGGGGGGGCCCACAGATACGCAGTATTTT. Translated, it gives CASSTRRGGPTDTQYF.

The chain recombines TRBV7-2 with TRBJ2-5; 8 bases are shared with TRBD2. The CDR3 runs 14 residues. CDR1 is SGHTA, CDR2 FQGNSA, per germline. With V trimmed by 5 bases and J by 4 bases, 6 bases remained unmatched. CDR3 residues: CASSPGGARETQYF. CDR3 DNA: TGTGCCAGCAGCCCCGGGGGGGCGAGAGAGACCCAGTACTTC.

Note on this clone: Germline and junction disagree at one end, which may indicate a read error. This rearrangement joins TRBV5-1 to TRBJ1-6; 7 nucleotides agree with TRBD1. This CDR3 is built from 14 residues. The germline V gene encodes CDR1 SGHRS and CDR2 YFSETQ. The CDR3 reads CASSSTGDKSPLHF. The CDR3 region has the DNA TGCGCCAGCAGCTCTACAGGGGATAAGTCACCCCTCCACTTT.

The V and J genes are TRBV15 and TRBJ2-7; D is possibly TRBD2 (6 bases). The CDR3 runs to 14 residues. Per germline, CDR1 LNHNV and CDR2 YYDKDF (reference sequence). V dropped 1 base and J dropped 2 bases, with 9 bases sitting between them. The CDR3 DNA follows: TGTGCCACCAGCAGAGGAACTAGCACCTACGAGCAGTACTTC. Translating gives CATSRGTSTYEQYF.

The chain has TRBV18 and TRBJ1-3; perhaps TRBD1 as D (5 bases). V was trimmed by 6 bases and J by 0 bases, leaving 18 bases between them. The CDR3 extends over 17 amino acids. From germline, CDR1 is KGHSH and CDR2 LQKENI. As DNA, the CDR3 is TGTGCCAGCTCTAATCAACAGGCTATAATCTCTGGAAACACCATATATTTT. Amino acids: CASSNQQAIISGNTIYF.

To note about this clone: This sample also contains other DNA sequences that code for the same CDR3. The CDR3 is CASSLGQGNTGELFF. The CDR3 nucleotides are TGTGCCAGCAGCTTGGGACAGGGTAACACCGGGGAGCTGTTTTTT. The genes are TRBV7-9 and TRBJ2-2, with 9 bases fitting TRBD1. Per germline, CDR1 SEHNR and CDR2 FQNEAQ (reference sequence). The CDR3 length is 15 residues. J was trimmed by 2 bases and V by 3 bases; bases with no gene match: 1.

In its sample, this clone was seen once. The genes are TRBV18 and TRBJ1-2; the D gene is possibly TRBD1 (5 bases). V lost 2 bases, J lost 4 bases, and 11 bases lay in between. CDR3 length: 14 residues. Germline CDR1 KGHSH, CDR2 LQKENI. The CDR3 reads CASSPSAGPYGYTF. CDR3 bases: TGTGCCAGCTCACCAAGTGCAGGGCCCTATGGCTACACCTTC. Supplemented by reference TRBV18 and TRBJ1-2, the full variable domain reads NAGVMQNPRHLVRRRGQEARLRCSPMKGHSHVYWYRQLPEEGLKFMVYLQKENIIDESGMPKERFSAEFPKEGPSILRIQQVVRGDSAAYFCASSPSAGPYGYTFGSGTRLTVV.

About this clone: At one end the junction does not follow the germline gene, possibly because of a read error. The chain combines TRBV5-1 with TRBJ2-3; D is possibly TRBD2 (6 bases). There are 16 residues in the CDR3. CDR1 and CDR2 from the germline V gene are SGHRS and YFSETQ. The CDR3, as DNA: TGCGCCAGCAGTTTGGTCGGGACTCATAACACAGATACGCAGTATTTT. Residues: CASSLVGTHNTDTQYF.

The chain joins TRBV2 to TRBJ1-2; D is ambiguous. The V gene's germline CDR1 is SNHLY and CDR2 FYNNEI. V lost 4 bases and J 0 bases, leaving 12 bases between the germline ends. This CDR3 spans 15 amino acids. The CDR3 region is CASSVPRGANYGYTF. The CDR3 DNA is TGTGCCAGCAGTGTACCCCGGGGAGCTAACTATGGCTACACCTTC.

This chain joins TRBV27 and TRBJ1-1; D is possibly TRBD1 (5 bases). CDR1 is MNHEY, CDR2 SMNVEV, per germline (reference sequence). CDR3 length: 14 amino acids. The germline V and J ends were trimmed by 2 bases and 4 bases, with 11 bases remaining between them. CDR3 DNA sequence: TGTGCCAGCAGTTTAGCGGGGGTTCTCACTGAAGCTTTCTTT. Protein: CASSLAGVLTEAFF.

V and J are TRBV7-8 and TRBJ1-5; TRBD1 matches at 7 bases. Trimming took 0 bases from V and 11 from J; bases not matched to a gene: 4. From germline, CDR1 is SGHVS and CDR2 FQNEAQ. This CDR3 contains 13 residues. The CDR3, as DNA: TGTGCCAGCAGCTTAGCCAAGGGGGCGACCCAGCATTTT. Amino acid sequence: CASSLAKGATQHF. The full variable domain, in which reference TRBV7-8 and TRBJ1-5 provide the parts outside the CDR3, is GAGVSQSPRYKVAKRGQDVALRCDPISGHVSLFWYQQALGQGPEFLTYFQNEAQLDKSGLPSDRFFAERPEGSVSTLKIQRTQQEDSAVYLCASSLAKGATQHFGDGTRLSIL.

This clone was counted once. The chain has TRBV5-1 and TRBJ1-2; 8 positions match TRBD1. The CDR3 sequence is 14 residues long. The V gene's germline CDR1 is SGHRS and CDR2 YFSETQ. Unmatched junction bases numbered 8, after V lost 2 bases and J lost 8 bases. The CDR3 is CASSLSQGVPGYTF. CDR3 bases: TGCGCCAGCAGCTTATCACAGGGGGTACCGGGCTACACCTTC.

The gene calls are TRBV7-2 and TRBJ1-3, with D uncertain. With 3 bases removed from V and 2 bases from J, the gap between germline ends came to 8 bases. The germline gives CDR1 SGHTA, CDR2 FQGNSA. The CDR3 contains 14 residues. CDR3 amino acids: CASSLEGTGNTIYF. The CDR3, as DNA: TGTGCCAGCAGCTTGGAGGGAACTGGAAACACCATATATTTT. Full variable domain (remainder filled in from reference TRBV7-2 and TRBJ1-3): GAGVSQSPSNKVTEKGKDVELRCDPISGHTALYWYRQSLGQGLEFLIYFQGNSAPDKSGLPSDRFSAERTGGSVSTLTIQRTQQEDSAVYLCASSLEGTGNTIYFGEGSWLTVV.

CDR3 residues: CAWRYRQGAGTQYF. CDR3 bases: TGTGCCTGGAGATATAGGCAGGGGGCAGGTACGCAGTATTTT. The chain is built from TRBV30 and TRBJ2-3, with TRBD1 identical over 8 bases. The CDR3 has 14 residues. V was pared by 3 bases and J by 8 bases, with 10 bases of the junction left unmatched. Germline V gives CDR1 GTSNPN, CDR2 SVGIG (reference sequence).

V usage is TRBV5-8 and J usage is TRBJ1-3; D perhaps matches TRBD1 (5 bases). The CDR3 loop spans 17 amino acids. Germline V gene data show CDR1 as SGHTS and CDR2 as YDEGEE. V was shortened by 4 bases and J by 0 bases, with 17 bases between the two germline ends. CDR3 nucleotide sequence: TGTGCCAGCAGCCTCGGCCGACAGCCATCCTCTGGAAACACCATATATTTT. It yields the protein CASSLGRQPSSGNTIYF. The full variable domain, its missing parts supplied by reference TRBV5-8 and TRBJ1-3, is EAGVTQSPTHLIKTRGQQATLRCSPISGHTSVYWYQQALGLGLQFLLWYDEGEERNRGNFPPRFSGRQFPNYSSELNVNALELEDSALYLCASSLGRQPSSGNTIYFGEGSWLTVV.

The V and J genes are TRBV19 and TRBJ1-2; D gene ambiguous. Germline V CDR1 and CDR2: LNHDA, SQIVND (reference sequence). The CDR3 has 15 residues. The V end lost 3 bases, the J end lost 0 bases, and 11 bases lay between the germline ends. This CDR3 reads CASSMDLAPNYGYTF. The CDR3 region has the DNA TGTGCCAGTAGTATGGACCTAGCCCCTAACTATGGCTACACCTTC.

V is TRBV18 and J is TRBJ2-7, with 9 bases matching TRBD1. This CDR3 is 16 amino acids long. Looked up from germline, CDR1 is KGHSH and CDR2 is LQKENI. V lost 6 bases to trimming and J lost 2 bases; unmatched junction nucleotides: 11. The CDR3: CASSPGQGFGPYEQYF. DNA of the CDR3: TGTGCCAGCTCCCCCGGACAGGGGTTCGGCCCCTACGAGCAGTACTTC. Full variable domain (missing parts from reference TRBV18 and TRBJ2-7): NAGVMQNPRHLVRRRGQEARLRCSPMKGHSHVYWYRQLPEEGLKFMVYLQKENIIDESGMPKERFSAEFPKEGPSILRIQQVVRGDSAAYFCASSPGQGFGPYEQYFGPGTRLTVT.

The chain has TRBV6-2 or TRBV6-3 and TRBJ1-1; TRBD1 agrees at 9 bases. Germline V gene data show CDR1 as MNHEY and CDR2 as SVGEGT. Trimming cost V 6 bases and J 10 bases; bases outside gene matches: 12. The CDR3 consists of 14 residues. The CDR3 bases are TGTGCCAGCAGCCCGACAGGGGGACAGGATGGAGCTTTCTTT. Residues: CASSPTGGQDGAFF.

The genes are TRBV30 and TRBJ1-4; D possibly corresponds to TRBD1 (5 bases). V lost 6 bases, J lost 6 bases, and 14 bases lay in between. The CDR3 contains 13 residues. Germline values: CDR1 GTSNPN, CDR2 SVGIG (reference sequence). CDR3 amino acids: CACNSGFDEKLFF. The CDR3 DNA follows: TGTGCCTGTAACTCAGGGTTCGATGAAAAACTGTTTTTT.

Only one count was recorded for this clone. The chain joins TRBV9 to TRBJ1-2; D gene ambiguous. The V gene's germline CDR1 is SGDLS and CDR2 YYNGEE. The CDR3 is made up of 13 amino acids. Trimming left V 5 bases short and J 2 bases short, with 10 bases between. The CDR3: CASSKDTNYGYTF. CDR3 coding DNA: TGTGCCAGCAGTAAAGACACCAACTATGGCTACACCTTC.